These T cell receptor beta chains were read from a single sample in a study of siplizumab effects on memory and regulatory T cells. Clones were read by immunoSEQ multiplex PCR, and TCRdb kept only the in-frame ones, dropping some. The table lists 95,000 to 100,000 clones, 92% of them singletons. The sequenced sample was non-Treg CD4+ T cells sorted from blood. The receptor source for this set is a human donor in good health. CDR3s include the opening cysteine and the closing phenylalanine or tryptophan.

length,V,J,CDR3
14,TRBV7-3,TRBJ2-5,CASSLGVGQETQYF
16,TRBV29-1,-,CSVEDPHNRGQYEQYF
12,TRBV6-6,TRBJ2-7,CASSYSGGEQYF
15,TRBV18,TRBJ1-5,CASSPGETSRQPQHF
14,TRBV19,TRBJ2-7,CASSIGPTSYEQYF
16,TRBV7-9,TRBJ1-1,CASSSGKGLLNTEAFF
16,TRBV12-5,TRBJ2-1,CASGLGKGRTYNEQFF
15,TRBV7-2,TRBJ2-7,CASRSLAGSTYEQYF
14,TRBV18,TRBJ1-1,CASSPPLGFTEAFF
14,TRBV14,TRBJ2-2,CASTGQGNTGELFF
14,TRBV10-1,TRBJ2-3,CASSRRTSTDTQYF
15,TRBV5-4,TRBJ2-5,CASSFVGGGGETQYF
15,TRBV9,TRBJ2-1,CASSVALKDVDEQFF
17,TRBV6-1,TRBJ2-3,CASSGLAGGPSTDTQYF
15,TRBV5-1,TRBJ1-6,CASRQDGGANSPLHF
14,TRBV10-3,TRBJ1-2,CAISESERGNGYTF
14,TRBV19,TRBJ1-6,CASKQSSYNSPLHF
16,TRBV16,TRBJ1-1,CASSQGDRGRGTEAFF
14,TRBV30,TRBJ1-5,CAWRRQGASQPQHF
16,TRBV6-4,TRBJ2-2,CASSDSGLSWAGELFF
16,TRBV5-6,TRBJ2-1,CASSLWGLAAHNEQFF
12,TRBV28,TRBJ2-1,CASSPQWDEQFF
14,TRBV12-5,TRBJ1-1,CASGPGGRGTEAFF
15,TRBV5-1,TRBJ2-2,CASSLFAGLAGELFF
12,TRBV18,TRBJ1-1,CASSLEDTKAFF
11,TRBV25-1,TRBJ2-2,CASSEYGELFF
13,TRBV7-9,TRBJ1-5,CASSKGQYQPQHF
13,TRBV5-4,TRBJ2-5,CASSGGQGETQYF
13,TRBV25-1,TRBJ2-5,CASSRQGRETQYF
12,TRBV18,TRBJ2-3,CASSILRDTQYF
13,TRBV19,TRBJ1-1,CASSNMRNTEAFF
14,TRBV4-2,TRBJ2-7,CASSQGSPGREQYF
15,TRBV6-1,TRBJ1-5,CASSLGQITSQPQHF
15,TRBV6-5,TRBJ2-1,CASKFAGRTYNEQFF
16,TRBV15,TRBJ2-7,CATSRDDGRGRYEQYF
15,TRBV5-8,TRBJ2-1,CASSLAGAGVDEQFF